One and the same sample provided the 12 T cell receptor beta chains below, sequenced in a study of beta chain features in type 1 diabetes. Of the isolated RNA, all was reverse transcribed, and so the sequenced material was expressed TCRB transcripts. TCRdb's table, derived via immunoSEQ multiplex PCR, lists solely in-frame clones and lacks some. The sample lists 300,000 to 350,000 clones, under 8.5% seen once, with less than 0.45% in the top ten. Material: central memory CD4+ T cells from blood. These receptors originate from a woman aged 18 to 35 in good health.

This clone was detected a few times. The rearrangement joins TRBV27 to TRBJ2-7; 9 bases align to TRBD1. This CDR3 contains 15 residues. Germline V gene sequence: CDR1 MNHEY, CDR2 SMNVEV (reference sequence). V lost 6 bases and J lost 6; bases outside the gene matches: 12. The CDR3 here is CASSDPSGTGFEQYF. CDR3 sequence (DNA): TGTGCCAGCAGCGACCCGTCCGGGACAGGGTTCGAGCAGTACTTC.

This clone was seen a few times. Different DNA sequences within this sample yield the same CDR3. The chain uses TRBV25-1 and TRBJ2-7, with D hard to call. The CDR3 runs 11 residues. Trimming removed 4 bases at V and 5 bases at J, with 6 bases between. Germline CDR1 MGHDK, CDR2 SYGVNS. The CDR3 sequence: CASSAFNEQYF. CDR3 in DNA: TGTGCCAGCAGTGCATTTAACGAGCAGTACTTC.

This clone has more than one count but fewer than ten. The chain recombines TRBV10-3 with TRBJ1-6; 10 nucleotides agree with TRBD1. This CDR3 has 14 residues. V lost 7 bases and J lost 8; bases outside the gene matches: 5. Germline-derived CDR1 and CDR2 are ENHRY and SYGVKD. In DNA, the CDR3 is TGTGCCATCAAGGCCGGACAGGGGGATTCACCCCTCCACTTT. Its protein product is CAIKAGQGDSPLHF.

The chain has TRBV2 and TRBJ1-5, with 7 bases fitting TRBD1. Looked up from germline, CDR1 is SNHLY and CDR2 is FYNNEI. The CDR3 spans 13 residues. V was pared by 3 bases and J by 5 bases, with 1 base of the junction left unmatched. This CDR3 reads CASSEGQYQPQHF. The CDR3 coding sequence is TGTGCCAGCAGTGAGGGACAGTATCAGCCCCAGCATTTT.

This clone has only a few counts. CDR3 sequence (DNA): TGTGCCAGCTCCACTAGCGGGAGGATGGATACGCAGTATTTT. It codes for CASSTSGRMDTQYF. The chain employs TRBV6-5 and TRBJ2-3, with TRBD2 matching over 12 bases. The germline CDR1 and CDR2 sequences are MNHEY and SVGAGI. This CDR3 comprises 14 residues. The V and J ends lost 8 bases and 6 bases, in that order; junction bases with no gene match: 6.

This clone was detected only a few times. The chain's CDR3 is CASIYRLEQFF. The CDR3 coding sequence is TGTGCCAGCATATACCGACTAGAGCAGTTCTTC. The chain couples TRBV2 to TRBJ2-1; a weak D match, TRBD2 (5 bases). Looked up from germline, CDR1 is SNHLY and CDR2 is FYNNEI. The length of the CDR3 is 11 residues. With 7 bases removed from V and 10 bases from J, the gap between germline ends came to 11 bases.

There are a few counts of this clone. The chain links TRBV25-1 to TRBJ2-1, with TRBD1 identical over 7 bases. From germline, CDR1 is MGHDK and CDR2 SYGVNS. V shed 3 bases and J 7 bases; nucleotides not matched to a gene: 9. The length of the CDR3 is 15 residues. The CDR3: CASSESVGGWNEQFF. The DNA for the CDR3 is TGTGCCAGCAGTGAGAGTGTAGGGGGCTGGAATGAGCAGTTCTTC.

The chain joins TRBV6-5 to TRBJ1-1; 7 nucleotides align to TRBD1. The CDR3 sequence is 14 residues long. V gave up 2 bases and J gave up 2 bases; unmatched junction bases: 2. CDR1 is MNHEY and CDR2 is SVGAGI in the germline V gene. DNA for the CDR3: TGTGCCAGCAGTTACACAGGGGCAAACACTGAAGCTTTCTTT. This sequence encodes CASSYTGANTEAFF.

The chain joins TRBV4-3 to TRBJ2-1; D gene uncertain. The CDR3 runs 14 residues. V dropped 1 base and J dropped 5 bases, with 9 bases sitting between them. Germline V CDR1 and CDR2: LGHNA, YSLEER. The CDR3 DNA reads as TGCGCCAGCAGCCAAGTCCGTCAGGACAATGAGCAGTTCTTC. Its protein product is CASSQVRQDNEQFF.

This clone occurred a few times. Given a far larger clone just one base away, this is likely a sequencing read error. Other DNA sequences within the sample encode an identical CDR3. The rearrangement joins TRBV6-5 to TRBJ1-1; D is uncertain. The CDR3 totals 11 residues. The V and J ends lost 6 bases and 1 base respectively, with 3 bases between them. Germline CDR1 is MNHEY and CDR2 is SVGAGI. CDR3 nucleotides: TGTGCCAGCAGCAGGAACACTGAAGCTTTCTTT. This encodes CASSRNTEAFF.

The V call is TRBV10-3, the J call TRBJ2-1; D unresolved. The CDR3 is made up of 14 amino acids. The germline gives CDR1 ENHRY, CDR2 SYGVKD. Trimming removed 2 bases from V and 4 bases from J, with 9 bases in between. The CDR3 region has the DNA TGTGCCATCAGTGAGGACCCCGGATACAATGAGCAGTTCTTC. Translating it yields CAISEDPGYNEQFF.

The sample holds a few counts of this clone. This chain connects TRBV25-1 to TRBJ1-4; no clear D. Trimming removed 6 bases at V and 0 bases at J, with 11 bases between. CDR1 is MGHDK, CDR2 SYGVNS, per germline. This CDR3 comprises 15 residues. As DNA, the CDR3 is TGTGCCAGCAGGAGCACGGGCGCAACTAATGAAAAACTGTTTTTT. It yields the protein CASRSTGATNEKLFF. The full variable domain, rest sourced from reference TRBV25-1 and TRBJ1-4, is EADIYQTPRYLVIGTGKKITLECSQTMGHDKMYWYQQDPGMELHLIHYSYGVNSTEKGDLSSESTVSRIRTEHFPLTLESARPSHTSQYLCASRSTGATNEKLFFGSGTQLSVL.